This is a list of T cell receptor beta chains from one sample in a study of cytomegalovirus exposure and HLA in healthy donors. The table came from immunoSEQ multiplex PCR; TCRdb's copy has only in-frame clones and leaves some out. Among approximately 150,000 clones listed, about 80% were seen once. Sequencing was performed on PBMCs. These TCRs come from a man in his forties or fifties in good health and CMV-seronegative. CDR3s include the opening cysteine and the closing phenylalanine or tryptophan. A D gene is named only where the DNA matches it firmly. Rows give clone size only sometimes, using once, few, many, or a class for an expanded clone.

TRBV19,-,-,TRBJ1-2,CASSSQGLGGYTF,TGTGCCAGTAGTTCACAGGGTCTAGGGGGCTACACCTTC
TRBV30,-,-,TRBJ2-1,CAWSPLLTGYNEQFF,TGTGCCTGGAGTCCTCTCCTCACAGGGTACAATGAGCAGTTCTTC
TRBV2,-,-,TRBJ2-2,CASRDSENTGELFF,TGTGCCAGCAGAGACTCCGAAAACACCGGGGAGCTGTTTTTT
TRBV6-4,-,TRBD1,TRBJ2-7,CASSDSTGISSYEQYF,TGTGCCAGCAGTGACTCGACAGGGATTAGCTCCTACGAGCAGTACTTC
TRBV10-1,once,-,TRBJ2-1,CASSVQAGRNEQFF,TGCGCCAGCAGTGTTCAGGCAGGGAGGAATGAGCAGTTCTTC
TRBV10-1,-,TRBD1,TRBJ2-1,CASGGQVYNEQFF,TGCGCCAGCGGAGGACAGGTTTACAATGAGCAGTTCTTC
TRBV29-1,-,-,TRBJ2-7,CSVYRGNEQYF,TGCAGCGTTTATAGGGGGAACGAGCAGTACTTC
TRBV13,-,-,TRBJ1-1,CASSFWASVPPNTEAFF,TGTGCCAGCAGCTTCTGGGCTTCCGTCCCACCGAACACTGAAGCTTTCTTT
TRBV7-9,-,TRBD1,TRBJ1-6,CASRRTGGFSPLHF,TGTGCCAGCAGACGGACAGGGGGATTTTCACCCCTCCACTTT
TRBV30,once,-,TRBJ2-7,CAWSVDLRGQYF,TGTGCCTGGAGTGTGGACCTTCGGGGGCAGTACTTC
TRBV13,once,TRBD1,TRBJ1-2,CASSIPGTGSNYGYTF,TGTGCCAGCAGCATCCCCGGGACAGGGAGTAACTATGGCTACACCTTC
TRBV7-9,-,-,TRBJ1-2,CASSQDRTPHF,TGTGCCAGCAGCCAAGACAGGACGCCCCACTTC
TRBV7-9,-,-,TRBJ2-5,CASSLGRVETQYF,TGTGCCAGCAGCTTAGGACGGGTGGAGACCCAGTACTTC
TRBV9,-,-,TRBJ1-1,CASSVTGNTEAFF,TGTGCCAGCAGCGTCACAGGGAACACTGAAGCTTTCTTT
TRBV19,-,-,TRBJ2-5,CASSPPSRETQYF,TGTGCCAGTAGTCCCCCCTCCAGGGAGACCCAGTACTTC
TRBV2,-,-,TRBJ2-5,CASTRTVQETQYF,TGTGCCAGCACCCGGACAGTCCAAGAGACCCAGTACTTC
TRBV4-3,once,-,TRBJ2-7,CASSPGVPYEQYF,TGCGCCAGCAGCCCAGGGGTCCCCTACGAGCAGTACTTC
TRBV27,-,TRBD1,TRBJ1-2,CASSSQGGYGYTF,TGTGCCAGCAGTTCCCAGGGGGGCTATGGCTACACCTTC
TRBV7-9,once,TRBD2,TRBJ2-5,CASSLPRGGLETQYF,TGTGCCAGCAGCTTACCGCGGGGGGGTTTAGAGACCCAGTACTTC
TRBV5-1,-,-,TRBJ2-7,CASSLSQGTYEQYF,TGCGCCAGCAGCTTGAGTCAGGGAACCTACGAGCAGTACTTC
TRBV5-1,-,-,TRBJ2-2,CASSPGQPNTGELFF,TGCGCCAGCAGCCCCGGACAGCCGAACACCGGGGAGCTGTTTTTT
TRBV7-2,-,-,TRBJ2-3,CASSLNSADTQYF,TGTGCCAGCAGCTTAAATTCTGCAGATACGCAGTATTTT
TRBV4-3,-,-,TRBJ1-1,CASSQGERGAGLKNTEAFF,TGCGCCAGCAGCCAAGGTGAAAGGGGCGCAGGATTAAAGAACACTGAAGCTTTCTTT
TRBV27,-,-,TRBJ2-2,CASSSTGTPTGELFF,TGTGCCAGCAGTTCAACGGGAACTCCCACCGGGGAGCTGTTTTTT
TRBV6-5,-,-,TRBJ1-1,CASSYPGTFGNEAFF,TGTGCCAGCAGTTACCCTGGGACTTTTGGTAATGAAGCTTTCTTT
TRBV19,-,TRBD1,TRBJ1-5,CASGGAGGWEPQHF,TGTGCCAGCGGTGGCGCAGGGGGGTGGGAGCCCCAGCATTTT
TRBV7-2,-,-,TRBJ1-4,CASSLDFQGSETNEKLFF,TGTGCCAGCAGCTTAGACTTTCAGGGCTCGGAGACTAATGAAAAACTGTTTTTT
TRBV27,-,-,TRBJ2-7,CASSSLYEQYF,TGTGCCAGCAGCTCATTATACGAGCAGTACTTC
TRBV14,-,-,TRBJ1-6,CASSQDLSPLHF,TGTGCCAGCAGCCAAGACCTTTCACCCCTCCACTTT
TRBV7-6,-,-,TRBJ2-5,CASSSNPPRGETQYF,TGTGCCAGCAGCTCTAACCCTCCGAGGGGGGAGACCCAGTACTTC
TRBV6-5,-,-,TRBJ2-1,CASSYSRTNNEQFF,TGTGCCAGCAGTTACTCTAGGACTAACAATGAGCAGTTCTTC
TRBV19,-,-,TRBJ1-6,CASSIDLPGYSYNSPLHF,TGTGCCAGTAGTATAGATCTTCCAGGGTACTCCTATAATTCACCCCTCCACTTT
TRBV19,-,-,TRBJ1-5,CASSSSQQGIQPQHF,TGTGCCAGTAGTTCCAGCCAGCAGGGTATTCAGCCCCAGCATTTT
TRBV11-1,-,TRBD1,TRBJ1-2,CASRRTGEDGYTF,TGTGCCAGCAGGCGGACAGGGGAAGATGGCTACACCTTC
TRBV11-2,-,-,TRBJ1-5,CASSLEYGGLRNQPQHF,TGTGCCAGCAGCTTAGAGTACGGGGGTTTAAGGAATCAGCCCCAGCATTTT
TRBV7-9,once,TRBD2,TRBJ2-3,CASSRAGQTDTQYF,TGTGCCAGCAGCCGAGCGGGGCAAACAGATACGCAGTATTTT
TRBV7-2,few,-,TRBJ1-5,CASTLNLPQGEQPQHF,TGTGCCAGCACCCTCAATTTACCACAGGGCGAACAGCCCCAGCATTTT
TRBV6-1,-,TRBD2,TRBJ2-7,CASSEMASGLYEQYF,TGTGCCAGCAGTGAAATGGCTAGCGGTCTCTACGAGCAGTACTTC
TRBV2,-,TRBD1,TRBJ1-6,CASRGQGRSPLHF,TGTGCCAGCAGGGGACAGGGGCGATCACCCCTCCACTTT
TRBV6-5,-,-,TRBJ2-2,CAISRTGANTGELFF,TGTGCCATTTCTCGCACCGGGGCGAACACCGGGGAGCTGTTTTTT
TRBV7-9,-,TRBD1,TRBJ2-7,CASSLTGDEQYF,TGTGCCAGCAGCTTGACAGGGGACGAGCAGTACTTC
TRBV19,-,-,TRBJ2-1,CASSIPPGGLNEQFF,TGTGCCAGTAGTATTCCTCCAGGGGGGCTCAATGAGCAGTTCTTC
TRBV18,-,TRBD1,TRBJ1-1,CASSPRGLVTEAFF,TGTGCCAGCTCACCCAGGGGGCTCGTCACTGAAGCTTTCTTT
TRBV28,-,-,TRBJ1-2,CASSFPRGSRGYTF,TGTGCCAGCAGTTTTCCGCGGGGGTCGAGAGGCTACACCTTC
TRBV5-4,-,-,TRBJ2-5,CASSLGQGGNPGGETQYF,TGTGCCAGCAGCCTAGGACAGGGAGGGAACCCGGGGGGAGAGACCCAGTACTTC
TRBV30,-,TRBD1,TRBJ1-2,CAWSASGGDGYTF,TGTGCCTGGAGTGCTTCAGGGGGCGATGGCTACACCTTC
TRBV9,-,-,TRBJ2-2,CASSVDRVIGELFF,TGTGCCAGCAGCGTAGACAGAGTGATCGGGGAGCTGTTTTTT
TRBV27,-,TRBD1,TRBJ1-4,CASSSTGAPGEKLFF,TGTGCCAGCAGTTCAACAGGGGCCCCGGGTGAAAAACTGTTTTTT
TRBV10-3,-,TRBD1,TRBJ1-1,CAISERTGGNTEAFF,TGTGCCATCAGTGAAAGGACAGGGGGGAACACTGAAGCTTTCTTT
TRBV9,-,-,TRBJ1-2,CASSDTGGAGGYTF,TGTGCCAGCAGCGACACGGGGGGGGCTGGTGGCTACACCTTC
TRBV19,-,-,TRBJ2-1,CASSIDSHPGGNEQFF,TGTGCCAGTAGTATCGATAGTCACCCAGGGGGGAATGAGCAGTTCTTC
TRBV28,once,TRBD2,TRBJ2-3,CAIVGTSGTDTQYF,TGTGCCATCGTCGGGACTAGCGGCACAGATACGCAGTATTTT